Below, one T cell receptor (beta chain) is given with its context. As processed by the authors: By means of reference gene primer amplification, nucleated cell counts were estimated. Using immunoSEQ multiplex PCR, the repertoire was profiled, and TCRdb retains in-frame clones only, with some absent. That table gives V, J and clone size, and the DNA gave D and trimming. The sample has 95,000 or so clones, less than 90% seen once. The CDR3 sequence is 15 residues long. CDR1 is MNHEY, CDR2 SVGEGT, per germline. V shed 7 bases, J shed 7 bases, and the junction held 12 bases outside the gene matches. The sample comes from a study of blood T cell repertoires in COVID-19. Looking at the study overall: The origin of the acute and convalescent COVID-19 samples was the United States, Italy and Spain. Sources were T cells, B-cell-depleted T cells, or PBMCs; the material itself was cDNA or gDNA.

The rearrangement uses TRBV6-2 or TRBV6-3 and TRBJ2-2; TRBD1 agrees at 7 bases. The TCR was taken from an older man with active or convalescent COVID-19. Sequenced sample: peripheral blood. The CDR3 region is CASTPPMTGFGELFF. DNA for the CDR3: TGTGCCAGCACCCCTCCGATGACAGGGTTCGGGGAGCTGTTTTTT.